This passage covers 30 T cell receptor beta chains from one sample sequenced in a study of shared clonotypes between healthy human individuals. Clones were sequenced by immunoSEQ multiplex PCR, and TCRdb holds only the in-frame ones, with some missing. The sample shows more than 2,000,000 clones, 90% to 95% of them seen only once. The sequenced material came from naive CD4+ T cells from PBMCs. Subset denoted: CD45RA+ positively selected. These receptors all come from a young man in good health. Some clones in this sample may be carry-over from other donors' samples.

This chain joins TRBV27 and TRBJ2-7; D could derive from TRBD1 or TRBD2 (5 bases each). V lost 1 base, J lost 2 bases, and 9 bases lay in between. CDR1 and CDR2 from the germline V gene are MNHEY and SMNVEV (reference sequence). CDR3 length: 14 amino acids. In DNA, the CDR3 is TGTGCCAGCAGTTTATTCGGGGCCACCTACGAGCAGTACTTC. Residues: CASSLFGATYEQYF.

Remarks on this clone: Other DNA sequences of this sample code for an identical CDR3. The V gene is TRBV18, the J gene TRBJ2-6, with D hard to call. Trimming removed 2 bases at V and 0 bases at J, with 2 bases between. Per the germline V gene, CDR1 is KGHSH and CDR2 is LQKENI. This CDR3 contains 14 residues. The CDR3 here is CASSPSSGANVLTF. CDR3 in DNA: TGTGCCAGCTCACCAAGCTCTGGGGCCAACGTCCTGACTTTC.

The V gene is TRBV7-9, the J gene TRBJ1-2; the match to TRBD1 covers 9 bases. After removal of 5 bases from V and 8 bases from J, the junction contained 6 bases not matched to a gene. Germline V gene sequence: CDR1 SEHNR, CDR2 FQNEAQ (reference sequence). CDR3 length equals 13 residues. This CDR3 is CASSPGQGAGYTF. The CDR3 nucleotides read TGTGCCAGCAGCCCGGGACAGGGTGCGGGCTACACCTTC. The full variable domain, rest sourced from reference TRBV7-9 and TRBJ1-2, is DTGVSQNPRHKITKRGQNVTFRCDPISEHNRLYWYRQTLGQGPEFLTYFQNEAQLEKSRLLSDRFSAERPKGSFSTLEIQRTEQGDSAMYLCASSPGQGAGYTFGSGTRLTVV.

This chain connects TRBV19 to TRBJ2-4; D possibly corresponds to TRBD1 (6 bases). Germline V gene lookup returns CDR1 LNHDA and CDR2 SQIVND (reference sequence). V was pared by 6 bases and J by 0 bases, with 12 bases between. There are 15 residues in the CDR3. The CDR3 DNA is TGTGCCAGTAGGACCCAGGGGAGAGCCAAAAACATTCAGTACTTC. It specifies CASRTQGRAKNIQYF.

This clone was recorded only once. The chain combines TRBV2 with TRBJ2-2; possibly TRBD2 for D (6 bases). Trimming took 3 bases from V and 5 from J, leaving 10 bases between them. The CDR3 runs 14 residues. Germline loops: CDR1 SNHLY, CDR2 FYNNEI. The CDR3 loop reads CASSDTSRTGELFF. DNA for the CDR3: TGTGCCAGCAGTGATACTAGCCGTACCGGGGAGCTGTTTTTT.

The chain combines TRBV7-2 with TRBJ2-7, with TRBD2 matching over 11 bases. CDR1 and CDR2 (germline): SGHTA, FQGNSA. The ends lost 5 bases at V and 4 bases at J; junction bases unmatched: 16. The length of the CDR3 is 18 residues. CDR3 bases: TGTGCCAGCAGCCGACGCCAGATAGCGGGAGGGCCTGGGTACGAGCAGTACTTC. Amino acid sequence: CASSRRQIAGGPGYEQYF.

The CDR3 loop is CAWSSLGTLNTEAFF. Written as DNA, the CDR3 is TGTGCCTGGAGTTCCCTCGGGACTCTGAACACTGAAGCTTTCTTT. The chain carries TRBV30 and TRBJ1-1, with TRBD1 as a possible D gene (5 bases). Trimming removed 2 bases at V and 0 bases at J, with 13 bases between. The CDR3 sequence is 15 residues long. Germline V gene sequence: CDR1 GTSNPN, CDR2 SVGIG (reference sequence).

On this clone: The same CDR3 is also encoded by other DNA sequences in this sample. V usage is TRBV5-1 and J usage is TRBJ1-1; TRBD1 is a possible D gene (6 bases). The germline V gene encodes CDR1 SGHRS and CDR2 YFSETQ. The CDR3 is 13 amino acids. The germline V and J ends were trimmed by 3 bases and 3 bases, with 9 bases remaining between them. The CDR3 nucleotides are TGCGCCAGCAGCTCACAGGGTTACACTGAAGCTTTCTTT. This encodes CASSSQGYTEAFF.

The chain employs TRBV6-6 and TRBJ2-3, with 9 bases identical to TRBD1. In germline, CDR1 is MNHNY, CDR2 SVGAGI (reference sequence). The CDR3 contains 15 residues. V shed 5 bases and J 5 bases; nucleotides not matched to a gene: 8. The CDR3 nucleotides are TGTGCCAGCAGTATAACGGGACAGGGTGTAGATACGCAGTATTTT. This gives the protein CASSITGQGVDTQYF.

This sequence joins TRBV7-3 and TRBJ2-7; 9 bases are a match to TRBD2. The V segment lost 1 base and the J segment 0 bases; nucleotides outside the gene matches: 4. CDR1 and CDR2 from the germline V gene are SGHTA and FQGTGA. The CDR3 length is 16 residues. The chain's CDR3 is CASSLNPSGASYEQYF. For the CDR3, the DNA is TGTGCCAGCAGCTTAAATCCTAGCGGGGCCTCCTACGAGCAGTACTTC.

The chain combines TRBV6-6 with TRBJ2-7, with 7 bases identical to TRBD1. V was pared by 0 bases and J by 6 bases, with 11 bases of the junction left unmatched. This CDR3 spans 16 amino acids. CDR1 and CDR2 (germline): MNHNY, SVGAGI (reference sequence). For the CDR3, the DNA is TGTGCCAGCAGTTACTCTCTGGGACAGATGGAACGCGAGCAGTACTTC. Protein sequence: CASSYSLGQMEREQYF.

The J gene is TRBJ2-3, the V gene TRBV11-2; 10 bases are a match to TRBD2. This CDR3 comprises 19 residues. The trim removed 3 bases at V and 1 base at J, leaving 13 bases unmatched. The germline CDR1 and CDR2 sequences are SGHAT and FQNNGV. CDR3: CASSFRWASGRGGTDTQYF. The CDR3 nucleotides are TGTGCCAGCAGCTTCCGGTGGGCTAGCGGGAGAGGGGGCACAGATACGCAGTATTTT.

The chain couples TRBV5-6 to TRBJ1-1; TRBD1 matches 8 bases. The germline V gene has CDR1 SGHDT and CDR2 YYEEEE. The junction had 3 bases not matched to a gene; V was cut back by 3 bases and J by 11 bases. The CDR3 runs to 11 residues. The CDR3 is CASSSQGVAFF. The DNA of the CDR3 is TGTGCCAGCAGCTCACAGGGGGTGGCTTTCTTT.

V usage is TRBV14 and J usage is TRBJ1-1, with TRBD1 as a possible D gene (5 bases). V was shortened by 5 bases and J by 3 bases, with 16 bases between the two germline ends. In germline, CDR1 is SGHDN, CDR2 FVKESK. This CDR3 has 15 residues. CDR3 loop: CASSETGTPYTEAFF. CDR3 nucleotides: TGTGCCAGCAGCGAGACCGGGACTCCCTACACTGAAGCTTTCTTT.

This chain connects TRBV12-5 to TRBJ2-5, with D possibly TRBD2 on 5 matching bases. The CDR3 runs 16 residues. CDR1 is LGHNT, CDR2 FRNRAP, per germline. V was trimmed by 1 base and J by 5 bases, leaving 17 bases between them. The CDR3 DNA follows: TGTGCTAGTGGTTTGGGACTATTGGGAGACGGTGAGACCCAGTACTTC. Residues: CASGLGLLGDGETQYF.

This clone appeared a single time. Other DNA sequences in this specimen translate into the identical CDR3. The rearrangement links TRBV7-2 to TRBJ1-2, with D unclear. This CDR3 has 13 amino acids. Germline V gives CDR1 SGHTA, CDR2 FQGNSA. Between the trimmed V and J ends, which lost 3 bases and 0 bases, there was a span of 5 bases. The CDR3 DNA follows: TGTGCCAGCAGCTTCGATACTAACTATGGCTACACCTTC. It translates to CASSFDTNYGYTF.

V usage is TRBV5-1 and J usage is TRBJ2-5, with 9 bases matching TRBD1. The CDR3 totals 15 residues. J gave up 5 bases and V 0 bases, and 5 bases lay outside the gene matches. The germline V gene has CDR1 SGHRS and CDR2 YFSETQ. Written as DNA, the CDR3 is TGCGCCAGCAGCTTGGGGGGACAGGGTTTCGAGACCCAGTACTTC. Its translation is CASSLGGQGFETQYF.

CDR3 sequence: CASSSAGLLIRRGQETQYF. DNA of the CDR3: TGTGCCAGCAGTTCGGCGGGACTCTTAATTCGTAGGGGGCAAGAGACCCAGTACTTC. The V call is TRBV27, the J call TRBJ2-5; D possibly uses TRBD1 or TRBD2 (6 bases each). V was shortened by 4 bases and J by 2 bases, with 26 bases between the two germline ends. CDR1 and CDR2 from the germline V gene are MNHEY and SMNVEV (reference sequence). The CDR3 length is 19 residues.

This rearrangement joins TRBV6-5 to TRBJ2-1, with 9 bases fitting TRBD2. The CDR3 has 16 residues. The trim removed 4 bases at V and 3 bases at J, leaving 7 bases unmatched. Germline CDR1 and CDR2: MNHEY and SVGAGI. The CDR3: CASSSRLAANYNEQFF. DNA of the CDR3: TGTGCCAGCAGTTCCAGACTAGCGGCCAACTACAATGAGCAGTTCTTC.

The chain employs TRBV6-1 and TRBJ2-7; 11 positions match TRBD2. CDR1 is MNHNS and CDR2 is SASEGT in the germline V gene. Germline trimming cut 7 bases from V and 5 bases from J; bases unmatched to any gene: 7. This CDR3 is built from 14 residues. Here the CDR3 reads CASNRLAGNDEQYF. Here the CDR3 DNA reads TGTGCCAGCAACCGACTAGCGGGAAACGACGAGCAGTACTTC.

V usage is TRBV11-3 and J usage is TRBJ2-2, with D hard to call. The CDR3 consists of 12 residues. CDR1 and CDR2 (germline): SGHNT, YENEEA. V gave up 6 bases and J gave up 7 bases, with 9 bases separating them. CDR3 residues: CASSPRSGELFF. The CDR3 DNA sequence: TGTGCCAGCAGTCCTAGGAGCGGGGAGCTGTTTTTT.

Worth noting for this clone: Additional DNA sequences in this sample encode the identical CDR3. The chain is built from TRBV19 and TRBJ1-2; weak D call: TRBD1 (5 bases). Germline V lookup: CDR1 LNHDA, CDR2 SQIVND (reference sequence). This CDR3 comprises 12 residues. Trimming pared 4 bases from V and 2 bases from J, leaving 5 bases between. The CDR3 bases are TGTGCCAGTAGTAGGGGGAACTATGGCTACACCTTC. Protein sequence: CASSRGNYGYTF. The whole variable domain, filled in from reference TRBV19 and TRBJ1-2, reads DGGITQSPKYLFRKEGQNVTLSCEQNLNHDAMYWYRQDPGQGLRLIYYSQIVNDFQKGDIAEGYSVSREKKESFPLTVTSAQKNPTAFYLCASSRGNYGYTFGSGTRLTVV.

The chain is built from TRBV7-8 and TRBJ2-7; D uncertain. The ends were cut back, 4 bases at V and 2 bases at J, with 15 bases in the middle. This CDR3 comprises 15 residues. Germline CDR1 is SGHVS and CDR2 is FQNEAQ. The CDR3: CASSSGRISAYEQYF. The CDR3 region has the DNA TGTGCCAGCAGCTCCGGACGGATTTCGGCCTACGAGCAGTACTTC.

The chain has TRBV28 and TRBJ2-5, with unresolved D. This CDR3 comprises 15 residues. The V gene lost 1 base and the J gene lost 8 bases, with 17 bases spanning the gap. Germline V CDR1 and CDR2: MDHEN, SYDVKM. In DNA, the CDR3 is TGTGCCAGCAGTTTATTGGCCCCCTCCCAAGGAACCCAGTACTTC. It yields the protein CASSLLAPSQGTQYF. The full variable domain, completed using reference TRBV28 and TRBJ2-5, is DVKVTQSSRYLVKRTGEKVFLECVQDMDHENMFWYRQDPGLGLRLIYFSYDVKMKEKGDIPEGYSVSREKKERFSLILESASTNQTSMYLCASSLLAPSQGTQYFGPGTRLLVL.

V gene TRBV6-4 combines with J gene TRBJ2-1, with 10 bases lining up with TRBD2. The CDR3 covers 15 residues. Germline V CDR1 and CDR2: MRHNA, SNTAGT. V lost 6 bases and J lost 6; bases outside the gene matches: 8. DNA for the CDR3: TGTGCCAGCAGCGCCAAACTAGCGGGAAGCAATGAGCAGTTCTTC. Translated, it gives CASSAKLAGSNEQFF.

The chain employs TRBV6-5 and TRBJ1-1; weak D call: TRBD1 (5 bases). Germline V gene data show CDR1 as MNHEY and CDR2 as SVGAGI. V lost 2 bases, J lost 7 bases, and 8 bases lay in between. The CDR3 has 12 residues. CDR3: CASSYQGDEAFF. Written as DNA, the CDR3 is TGTGCCAGCAGTTACCAGGGTGATGAAGCTTTCTTT.

The chain combines TRBV7-8 with TRBJ1-1; 8 bases agree with TRBD1. This CDR3 comprises 16 residues. Per germline, CDR1 SGHVS and CDR2 FQNEAQ. The V segment lost 5 bases and the J segment 1 base; nucleotides outside the gene matches: 9. The CDR3 nucleotides read TGTGCCAGCAGCCCCTTCGGACAGGGCCGGAACACTGAAGCTTTCTTT. It encodes CASSPFGQGRNTEAFF.

The chain employs TRBV6-6 and TRBJ1-2; D unresolved. V lost 6 bases, J lost 5 bases, and 10 bases lay in between. Per germline, CDR1 MNHNY and CDR2 SVGAGI (reference sequence). CDR3 length equals 12 residues. The CDR3 sequence: CASSSDIYGYTF. The CDR3 DNA is TGTGCCAGCAGCTCTGACATATATGGCTACACCTTC.

The chain recombines TRBV10-1 with TRBJ2-2; D is possibly TRBD1 or TRBD2 (5 bases each). The V and J ends lost 10 bases and 0 bases respectively, with 15 bases between them. In germline, CDR1 is WNHNN, CDR2 SYGVQD (reference sequence). The CDR3 runs 15 residues. DNA for the CDR3: TGCGCCACCGGGACGACGGCAGCGAACACCGGGGAGCTGTTTTTT. This encodes CATGTTAANTGELFF.

V is TRBV30 and J is TRBJ1-2, with D unclear. The CDR3 is 15 amino acids. Germline V gives CDR1 GTSNPN, CDR2 SVGIG (reference sequence). Trimming shortened V by 3 bases and J by 3 bases, and 17 bases separated the two germline ends. CDR3 coding DNA: TGTGCCTGGAGGTTTGTCCAGCCAGAATACTATGGCTACACCTTC. This codes for CAWRFVQPEYYGYTF.